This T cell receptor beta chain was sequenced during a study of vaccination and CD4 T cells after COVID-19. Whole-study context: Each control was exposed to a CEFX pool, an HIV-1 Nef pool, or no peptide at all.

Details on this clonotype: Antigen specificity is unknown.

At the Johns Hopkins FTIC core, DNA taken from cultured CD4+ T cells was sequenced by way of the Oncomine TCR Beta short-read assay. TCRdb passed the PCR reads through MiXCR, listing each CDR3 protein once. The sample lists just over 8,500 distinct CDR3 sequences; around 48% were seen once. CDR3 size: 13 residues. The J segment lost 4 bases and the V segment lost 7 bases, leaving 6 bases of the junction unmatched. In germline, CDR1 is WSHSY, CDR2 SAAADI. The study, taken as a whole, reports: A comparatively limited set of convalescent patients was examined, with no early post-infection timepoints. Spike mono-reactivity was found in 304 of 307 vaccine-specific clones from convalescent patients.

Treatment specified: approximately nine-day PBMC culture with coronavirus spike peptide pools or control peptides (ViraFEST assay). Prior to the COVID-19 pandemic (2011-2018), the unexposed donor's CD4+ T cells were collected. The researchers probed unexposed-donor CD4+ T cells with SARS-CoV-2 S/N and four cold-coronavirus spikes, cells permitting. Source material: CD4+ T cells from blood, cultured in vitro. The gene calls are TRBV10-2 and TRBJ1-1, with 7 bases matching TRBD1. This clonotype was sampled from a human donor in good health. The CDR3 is CASTTRTGTEAFF. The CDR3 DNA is TGCGCCAGCACTACCAGGACAGGCACTGAAGCTTTCTTT.